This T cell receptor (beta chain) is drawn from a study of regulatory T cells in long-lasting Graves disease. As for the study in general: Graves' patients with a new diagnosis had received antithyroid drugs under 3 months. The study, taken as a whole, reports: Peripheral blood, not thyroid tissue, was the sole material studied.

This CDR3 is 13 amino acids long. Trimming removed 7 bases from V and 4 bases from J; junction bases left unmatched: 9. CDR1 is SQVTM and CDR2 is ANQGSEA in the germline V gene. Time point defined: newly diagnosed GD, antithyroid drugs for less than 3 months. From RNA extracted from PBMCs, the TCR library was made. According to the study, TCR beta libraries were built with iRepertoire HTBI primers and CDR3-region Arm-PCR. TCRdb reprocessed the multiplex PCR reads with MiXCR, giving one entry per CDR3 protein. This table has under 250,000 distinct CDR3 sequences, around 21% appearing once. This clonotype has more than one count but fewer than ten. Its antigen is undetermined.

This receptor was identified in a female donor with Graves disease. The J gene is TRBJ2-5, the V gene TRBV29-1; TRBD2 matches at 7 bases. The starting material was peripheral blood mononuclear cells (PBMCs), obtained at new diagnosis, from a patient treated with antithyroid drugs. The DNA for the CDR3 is TGCAGCGAGAGACTAGCAGGCGGAGAGACCCAGTACTTC. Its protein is CSERLAGGETQYF.